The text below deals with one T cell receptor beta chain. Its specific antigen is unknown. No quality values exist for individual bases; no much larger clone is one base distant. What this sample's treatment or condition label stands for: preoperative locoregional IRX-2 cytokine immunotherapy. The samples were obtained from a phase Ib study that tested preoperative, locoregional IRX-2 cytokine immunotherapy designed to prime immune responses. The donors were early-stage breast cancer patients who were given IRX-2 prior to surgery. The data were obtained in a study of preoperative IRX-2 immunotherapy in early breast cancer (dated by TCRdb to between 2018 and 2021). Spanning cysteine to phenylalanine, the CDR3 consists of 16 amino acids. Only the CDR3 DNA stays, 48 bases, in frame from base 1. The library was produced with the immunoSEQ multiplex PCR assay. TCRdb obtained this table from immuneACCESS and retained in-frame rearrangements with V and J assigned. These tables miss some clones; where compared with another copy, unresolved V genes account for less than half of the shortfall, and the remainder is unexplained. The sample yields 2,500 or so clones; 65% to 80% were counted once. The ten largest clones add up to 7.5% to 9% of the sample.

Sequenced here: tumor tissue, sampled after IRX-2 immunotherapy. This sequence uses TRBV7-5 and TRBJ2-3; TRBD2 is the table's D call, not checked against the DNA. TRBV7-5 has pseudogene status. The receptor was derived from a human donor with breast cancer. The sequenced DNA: TGTGCCAGCAGCCACACGAGGGCCTCGGTTGAGGATACGCAGTATTTT. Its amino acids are CASSHTRASVEDTQYF.